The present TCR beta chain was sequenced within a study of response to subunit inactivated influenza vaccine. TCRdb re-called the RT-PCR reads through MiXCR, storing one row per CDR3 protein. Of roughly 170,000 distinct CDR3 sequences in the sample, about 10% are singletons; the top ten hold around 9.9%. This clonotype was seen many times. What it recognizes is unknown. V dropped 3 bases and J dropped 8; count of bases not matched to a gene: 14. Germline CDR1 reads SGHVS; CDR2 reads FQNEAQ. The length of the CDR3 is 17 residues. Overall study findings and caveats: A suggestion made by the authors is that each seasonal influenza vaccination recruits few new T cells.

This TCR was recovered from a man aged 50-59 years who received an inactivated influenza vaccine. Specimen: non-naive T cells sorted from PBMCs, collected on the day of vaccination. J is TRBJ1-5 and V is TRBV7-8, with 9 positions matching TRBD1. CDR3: CASSLNRDRARRKPQHF. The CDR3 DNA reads TGTGCCAGCAGCTTGAACCGGGACAGGGCCCGTCGGAAGCCCCAGCATTTT.